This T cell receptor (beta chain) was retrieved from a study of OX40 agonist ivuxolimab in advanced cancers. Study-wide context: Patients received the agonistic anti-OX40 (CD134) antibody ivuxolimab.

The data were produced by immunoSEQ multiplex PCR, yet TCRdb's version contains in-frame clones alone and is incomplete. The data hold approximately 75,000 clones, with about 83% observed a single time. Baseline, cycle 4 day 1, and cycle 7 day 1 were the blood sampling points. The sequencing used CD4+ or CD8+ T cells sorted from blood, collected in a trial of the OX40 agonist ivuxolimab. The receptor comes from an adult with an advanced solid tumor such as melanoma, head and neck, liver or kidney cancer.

The CDR3 here is CSALNTGELFF. In DNA, the CDR3 is TGCAGTGCTCTCAACACCGGGGAGCTGTTTTTT. The chain is built from TRBV20-1 and TRBJ2-2; D uncertain. This CDR3 has 11 residues. The germline gives CDR1 DFQATT, CDR2 SNEGSKA (reference sequence). V gave up 5 bases and J gave up 2 bases, with 3 bases separating them.